The 17 T cell receptor beta chains below come from one sample, sequenced in a study of T cell repertoires in cytomegalovirus infection. Using its own MiXCR run on the reads, TCRdb lists one record per CDR3 protein. The table records 350,000 to 450,000 distinct CDR3 sequences, less than 20% of them present only once. The sample was PBMCs. The source is a human donor in good health (CMV status not recorded). Some clones in this sample may be carry-over from other donors' samples.

This chain uses TRBV19 with TRBJ1-1, with D perhaps TRBD1 (5 bases). The CDR3 contains 14 residues. Germline CDR1 LNHDA, CDR2 SQIVND (reference sequence). V was trimmed by 5 bases and J by 4 bases, leaving 14 bases between them. The CDR3 region has the DNA TGTGCCAGTAGTCTCCGCAGGGAGAGCACTGAAGCTTTCTTT. This codes for CASSLRRESTEAFF.

The chain has TRBV11-3 and TRBJ2-2; TRBD2 might be the D (5 bases). Germline V gene lookup returns CDR1 SGHNT and CDR2 YENEEA. The CDR3 runs to 14 residues. The V gene lost 6 bases and the J gene lost 4 bases, with 12 bases spanning the gap. CDR3 DNA sequence: TGTGCCAGCAGTTTCTCTAGCAGCACCGGGGAGCTGTTTTTT. Translating it yields CASSFSSSTGELFF.

This clonotype was seen a few times. This sequence joins TRBV6-2 or TRBV6-3 and TRBJ2-1, with 7 bases lining up with TRBD2. With V trimmed by 8 bases and J by 4 bases, 8 bases remained unmatched. Germline V gene sequence: CDR1 MNHEY, CDR2 SVGEGT. This CDR3 has 14 amino acids. In DNA, the CDR3 is TGTGCCAGCGGCGGGAGCCCAAGGTACAATGAGCAGTTCTTC. It yields the protein CASGGSPRYNEQFF.

As concerns this clonotype: One base away lies a much larger clone, so this may be a sequencing read error. The rearrangement uses TRBV7-8 and TRBJ2-5; D unresolved. This CDR3 comprises 15 residues. The germline gives CDR1 SGHVS, CDR2 FQNEAQ. The CDR3 nucleotides read TGTGCCAGCAGCCTAGGTGGCCCTTACCAAGAGACCCGGTACTTC. Translated: CASSLGGPYQETRYF.

This clonotype was counted many times. The chain employs TRBV7-2 and TRBJ2-3; D perhaps matches TRBD2 (7 bases). Per the germline V gene, CDR1 is SGHTA and CDR2 is FQGNSA. This CDR3 contains 16 residues. Trimming pared 1 base from V and 2 bases from J, leaving 13 bases between. The CDR3 DNA reads TGTGCCAGCAGCTTAGTGGGGGGGACACTCACAGATACGCAGTATTTT. Its translation is CASSLVGGTLTDTQYF.

The chain combines TRBV10-3 with TRBJ2-3; possible D gene TRBD2, 7 bases. V was shortened by 6 bases and J by 0 bases, with 13 bases between the two germline ends. The CDR3 spans 15 residues. Germline V gene lookup returns CDR1 ENHRY and CDR2 SYGVKD. CDR3 loop: CAISFGGPSTDTQYF. The CDR3 DNA reads as TGTGCCATCAGCTTCGGGGGGCCAAGCACAGATACGCAGTATTTT.

This clonotype was seen a few times. The chain employs TRBV28 and TRBJ1-1; possibly TRBD1 for D (6 bases). This CDR3 contains 18 residues. The V end was cut by 5 bases, the J end by 1 base, with 23 bases between. Germline V gene lookup returns CDR1 MDHEN and CDR2 SYDVKM. As DNA, the CDR3 is TGTGCCAGCAGTCTCAGAATCAGGGGCCTGGTGTGGAACACTGAAGCTTTCTTT. Protein sequence: CASSLRIRGLVWNTEAFF.

The V gene is TRBV6-5, the J gene TRBJ2-3; TRBD2 might be the D (7 bases). Trimming pared 1 base from V and 9 bases from J, leaving 17 bases between. CDR3 length: 15 residues. The germline CDR1 and CDR2 sequences are MNHEY and SVGAGI. For the CDR3, the DNA is TGTGCCAGCAGTTACTTGAGGGGGGGCCGCGACACGCAGTATTTT. Protein: CASSYLRGGRDTQYF.

J is TRBJ2-5 and V is TRBV20-1; TRBD2 aligns across 10 bases. The CDR3 contains 17 residues. Germline V gene lookup returns CDR1 DFQATT and CDR2 SNEGSKA (reference sequence). After removal of 3 bases from V and 2 bases from J, the junction contained 12 bases not matched to a gene. CDR3 protein: CSASRASGGLFQETQYF. The CDR3 region has the DNA TGCAGTGCTAGTAGGGCTAGCGGGGGATTATTTCAAGAGACCCAGTACTTC.

The rearrangement joins TRBV5-1 to TRBJ1-6; 7 bases align to TRBD1. Per the germline V gene, CDR1 is SGHRS and CDR2 is YFSETQ. The CDR3 length is 16 residues. J lost 8 bases, V lost 4 bases, and 12 bases had no gene match. The CDR3: CASSRRTGRLDSPLHF. For the CDR3, the DNA is TGCGCCAGCAGCCGTAGGACAGGACGATTGGATTCACCCCTCCACTTT. Combining the CDR3 with reference TRBV5-1 and TRBJ1-6 gives the whole variable domain KAGVTQTPRYLIKTRGQQVTLSCSPISGHRSVSWYQQTPGQGLQFLFEYFSETQRNKGNFPGRFSGRQFSNSRSEMNVSTLELGDSALYLCASSRRTGRLDSPLHFGNGTRLTVT.

The table lists this clonotype with many counts. This chain joins TRBV7-2 and TRBJ2-7; 10 bases align to TRBD2. CDR1 is SGHTA and CDR2 is FQGNSA in the germline V gene. V shed 1 base, J shed 5 bases, and the junction held 8 bases outside the gene matches. The CDR3 totals 16 residues. CDR3 bases: TGTGCCAGCAGCTTAGACCCGGGACTAGCGCCGGACGAGCAGTACTTC. Encoded protein: CASSLDPGLAPDEQYF.

This chain connects TRBV19 to TRBJ2-7; D uncertain. The CDR3 sequence is 14 residues long. Germline V gene lookup returns CDR1 LNHDA and CDR2 SQIVND (reference sequence). V lost 3 bases and J 0 bases, leaving 9 bases between the germline ends. CDR3 protein: CASSMAGFSYEQYF. The CDR3 DNA is TGTGCCAGTAGTATGGCTGGCTTCTCCTACGAGCAGTACTTC.

This clonotype showed up just a few times. The V gene is TRBV19, the J gene TRBJ1-5; D not resolved. The ends were cut back, 5 bases at V and 4 bases at J, with 15 bases in the middle. Germline loops: CDR1 LNHDA, CDR2 SQIVND (reference sequence). The CDR3 has 15 residues. CDR3 amino acids: CASSLKDQFNQPQHF. The CDR3 DNA follows: TGTGCCAGTAGTTTAAAGGACCAGTTTAATCAGCCCCAGCATTTT.

V is TRBV28 and J is TRBJ1-6, with a weak D call TRBD1 (6 bases). With 8 bases removed from V and 6 bases from J, the gap between germline ends came to 17 bases. The CDR3 length is 15 residues. Germline loops: CDR1 MDHEN, CDR2 SYDVKM. For the CDR3, the DNA is TGTGCCAGCCTTGAACAGGACAGAGGTAATTCACCCCTCCACTTT. Protein: CASLEQDRGNSPLHF.

This clonotype was found a few times. The chain employs TRBV20-1 and TRBJ2-5; D is ambiguous. The length of the CDR3 is 14 residues. The germline gives CDR1 DFQATT, CDR2 SNEGSKA (reference sequence). Trimming pared 2 bases from V and 5 bases from J, leaving 15 bases between. The CDR3 loop reads CSARPSPPYETQYF. The CDR3 nucleotides are TGCAGTGCTAGACCATCTCCCCCCTACGAGACCCAGTACTTC.

The sample holds many counts of this clonotype. This chain links TRBV7-2 with TRBJ1-2; maybe TRBD1 (6 bases). Germline V lookup: CDR1 SGHTA, CDR2 FQGNSA. The CDR3 contains 14 residues. Trimming stripped 2 bases from V and 4 bases from J, with 11 bases between. The CDR3 sequence is CASSLLGGGYGYTF. CDR3 nucleotide sequence: TGTGCCAGCAGCTTATTAGGGGGGGGCTATGGCTACACCTTC.

The chain recombines TRBV2 with TRBJ2-3; TRBD1 matches at 10 bases. The CDR3 is made up of 17 amino acids. With V trimmed by 2 bases and J by 5 bases, 10 bases remained unmatched. Germline V lookup: CDR1 SNHLY, CDR2 FYNNEI. The CDR3 spells CASSEPRDRGNLDTQYF. The CDR3 DNA is TGTGCCAGCAGTGAACCCCGGGACAGGGGAAATTTAGATACGCAGTATTTT.